Below, one T cell receptor beta chain is given with its context. Its target is not known. For CDR3 and TCR beta VDJ profiling, genomic DNA was the template used. TCRdb re-called the reads through MiXCR, storing one row per CDR3 protein. The data show 200,000 to 250,000 distinct CDR3 sequences, about 60% seen once. This sample is part of a study of CD8+CD57+ T cells in acquired aplastic anemia. About the research overall: On average, sorted CD4+ and CD8+ cells gave 3 to 3.5 ug of DNA.

The authors sequenced patients whose flow cytometry had shown CD8+CD57+ cell expansion. Study results and caveats: CD8+ Simpson's diversity did not differ significantly between patients and controls. Researchers report that about 29 CD8+ CDR3 sequences appeared in both patients and controls.

The CDR3 spans 13 residues. The germline gives CDR1 SNHLY, CDR2 FYNNEI. V lost 11 bases to trimming and J lost 2 bases, with 13 bases between them. Sequenced input: sorted CD4+, CD8+, or CD8+CD57+ T cells (not recorded which) from PBMCs. The source is a human donor with aplastic anemia. The V call is TRBV2, the J call TRBJ1-5, with D possibly TRBD1 on 5 matching bases. The CDR3 DNA reads TGTGCCGGGGGGACGGTCGGCAATCAGCCCCAGCATTTT. Amino acid sequence: CAGGTVGNQPQHF.